This TCR beta chain was sequenced during a study of vaccination effects on CD4 cells after COVID-19. Findings of the study overall: Marked clonal contraction was seen in infection- and vaccine-induced clones late after vaccination.

Expansion of antigen-specific CD4+ T cells with viral peptide pools was carried out by the ViraFEST assay before sequencing. Culture proceeded for about ten days, and CD4+ T cells were then isolated. This individual contracted SARS-CoV-2 between March and December 2020, as verified by PCR. Supplemented with 8.5 to 10 IU/ml IL-2 and roughly 9.2 ug/ml peptides, two million PBMC per well were kept in culture. An HIV-1 Nef peptide pool was the negative control culture. Note on this clone: What it binds is not known.

Germline values: CDR1 LGHDT, CDR2 YNNKEL (reference sequence). Unmatched junction bases numbered 1, after V lost 3 bases and J lost 8 bases. This CDR3 contains 12 residues. TCRdb's table, derived via immunoSEQ multiplex PCR, lists solely in-frame clones and lacks some. The sample has tens of thousands of clones; more than 75% are singletons. This clonotype originated in a human donor who had a prior SARS-CoV-2 infection. The J gene is TRBJ2-1, the V gene TRBV3-1 (or the pseudogene TRBV3-2), with 7 bases identical to TRBD1. Sequenced material: CD4+ T cells from PBMCs cultured with HIV peptides, taken before COVID-19 vaccination. Described subset: HIV-1 Nef peptide pool negative control/reference culture. The CDR3 sequence: CASSHQGDEQFF. DNA of the CDR3: TGTGCCAGCAGCCATCAGGGGGATGAGCAGTTCTTC.